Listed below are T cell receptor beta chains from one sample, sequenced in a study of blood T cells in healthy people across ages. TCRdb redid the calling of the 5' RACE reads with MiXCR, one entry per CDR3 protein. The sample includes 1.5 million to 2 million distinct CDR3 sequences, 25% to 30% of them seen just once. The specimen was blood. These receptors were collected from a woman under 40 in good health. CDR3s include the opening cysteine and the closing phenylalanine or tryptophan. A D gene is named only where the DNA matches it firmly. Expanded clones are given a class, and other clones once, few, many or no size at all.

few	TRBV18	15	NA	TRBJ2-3	CASSPYRGGSDTQYF	TGTGCCAGCTCACCGTATCGGGGAGGTTCAGATACGCAGTATTTT
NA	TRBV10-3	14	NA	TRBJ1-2	CAISELRDGASYTF	TGTGCCATCAGTGAGTTACGGGACGGGGCGTCTTACACCTTC
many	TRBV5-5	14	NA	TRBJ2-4	CASSLDSRRTIQYF	TGTGCCAGCAGCTTGGACTCTCGGCGGACCATTCAGTACTTC
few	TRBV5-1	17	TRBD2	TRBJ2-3	CASSLGASGGRTDTQYF	TGCGCCAGCAGCTTGGGGGCTAGCGGGGGCCGCACAGATACGCAGTATTTT
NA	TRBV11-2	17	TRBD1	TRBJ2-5	CASSLSLRDRGLQTQYF	TGTGCCAGCAGCTTATCGTTACGGGACAGGGGGCTACAGACCCAGTACTTC
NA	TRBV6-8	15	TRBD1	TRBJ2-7	CASILQRDRAYEQYF	TGTGCCAGCATCTTACAAAGGGACAGGGCCTACGAGCAGTACTTC
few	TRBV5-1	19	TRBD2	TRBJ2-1	CASSLVPSWGGSSYNEQFF	TGCGCCAGCAGCTTGGTCCCTAGCTGGGGGGGGAGCTCCTACAATGAGCAGTTCTTC
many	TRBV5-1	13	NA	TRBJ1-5	CASSFLVGQPQHF	TGCGCCAGCAGCTTCCTAGTAGGGCAGCCCCAGCATTTT
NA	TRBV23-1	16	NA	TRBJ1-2	CASSHLSGFLWESYTF	TGCGCCAGCAGTCATTTGTCAGGGTTCCTTTGGGAAAGCTACACCTTC
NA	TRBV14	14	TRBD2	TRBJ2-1	CASSPVGGCNEQFF	TGTGCCAGCAGCCCCGTCGGGGGGTGCAATGAGCAGTTCTTC
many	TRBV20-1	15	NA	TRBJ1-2	CSARDDRQPNYGYTF	TGCAGTGCTAGAGACGACAGGCAACCTAACTATGGCTACACCTTC
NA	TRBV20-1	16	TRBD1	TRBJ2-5	CSARAPPGTDQETQYF	TGCAGTGCTAGGGCCCCTCCGGGGACAGACCAAGAGACCCAGTACTTC
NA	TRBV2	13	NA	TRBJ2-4	CASSDNRDNIQYF	TGTGCCAGCAGTGACAACCGGGACAACATTCAGTACTTC
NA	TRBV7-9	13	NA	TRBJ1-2	CASSWDISYGYTF	TGTGCCAGCAGCTGGGACATTTCTTATGGCTACACCTTC
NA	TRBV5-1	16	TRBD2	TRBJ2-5	CASSLELAGETETQYF	TGCGCCAGCAGCTTGGAGTTAGCGGGAGAGACGGAGACCCAGTACTTC
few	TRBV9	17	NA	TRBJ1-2	CASSVDPNRALAYGYTF	TGTGCCAGCAGCGTAGACCCTAACAGGGCCCTGGCCTATGGCTACACCTTC
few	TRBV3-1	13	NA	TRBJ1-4	CASSPRMGEKLFF	TGTGCCAGCAGCCCACGGATGGGTGAAAAACTGTTTTTT
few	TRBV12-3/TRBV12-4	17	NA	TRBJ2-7	CASSDGTPTGASYEQYF	TGTGCCAGCAGTGACGGGACGCCAACGGGGGCCTCCTACGAGCAGTACTTC
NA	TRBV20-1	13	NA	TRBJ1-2	CSAGETGMEGYTF	TGCAGTGCCGGGGAAACAGGGATGGAGGGCTACACCTTC
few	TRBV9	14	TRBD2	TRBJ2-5	CASSVRGGWETQYF	TGTGCCAGCAGCGTACGCGGGGGGTGGGAGACCCAGTACTTC
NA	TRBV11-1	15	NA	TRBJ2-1	CASSSSEGSYNERFF	TGTGCCAGCAGCTCTAGCGAGGGCTCCTACAATGAGCGGTTCTTC
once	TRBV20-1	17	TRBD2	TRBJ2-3	CSARGSSGTPFGGTQYF	TGCAGTGCTAGAGGATCTAGCGGGACGCCCTTTGGGGGTACGCAGTATTTT
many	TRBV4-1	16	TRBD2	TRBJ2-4	CASSPPGLEERGIQYF	TGCGCCAGCAGCCCTCCGGGACTAGAGGAGCGGGGCATTCAGTACTTC
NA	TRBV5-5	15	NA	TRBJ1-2	CASSPDSYLNYGYTF	TGTGCCAGCAGTCCGGACAGCTACCTTAACTATGGCTACACCTTC
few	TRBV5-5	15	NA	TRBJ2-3	CASSFQARAGDTQYF	TGTGCCAGCAGCTTTCAGGCGAGGGCGGGAGATACGCAGTATTTT
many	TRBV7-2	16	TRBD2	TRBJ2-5	CASSSLLAGVGETQYF	TGTGCCAGCAGCTCCCTCCTAGCGGGAGTGGGAGAGACCCAGTACTTC